Listed below are T cell receptor beta chains from one sample, sequenced in a study of kidney transplant recipient with SARS-CoV-2 infection. MiXCR, applied by TCRdb to the reads, yields one record per CDR3 protein. The data show under 250,000 distinct CDR3 sequences, 29% seen once. The source material was a blood sample, sampled at baseline and on approximately day 120 from a kidney transplant recipient. Every receptor here comes from a male patient between 25 and 40 years old who had COVID-19 and was a kidney transplant recipient. Some T cells may possibly be graft donor cells. The CDR3 runs from the conserved cysteine through the conserved F or W. D genes are given only for firm matches. Some rows have no size entry. The others give once, few or many, or a class for an expanded clone.

TRBJ1-5	.	many	TRBV18	TGTGCCAGCTCACAGGGTGGGCAGCCCCAGCATTTT	CASSQGGQPQHF
TRBJ1-2	.	once	TRBV16	TGTGCCAGCAACTCGAAATGGGTCGTTAGAAAGACCTATGGCTACACCTTC	CASNSKWVVRKTYGYTF
TRBJ2-7	TRBD1	.	TRBV20-1	TGCAGTGCTATTATAGGGGGCGGTTACGAGCAGTACTTC	CSAIIGGGYEQYF
TRBJ1-1	.	many	TRBV19	TGTGCCAGTACCCTACAAGGGATGAACACTGAAGCTTTCTTT	CASTLQGMNTEAFF
TRBJ1-1	TRBD1	many	TRBV25-1	TGTGCCAGCGAGGGACAGGGGAAGACTGAAGCTTTCTTT	CASEGQGKTEAFF
TRBJ2-3	.	.	TRBV6-2/TRBV6-3	TGTGCCAGCAGTCCCTGGGAGGATACGCAGTATTTT	CASSPWEDTQYF
TRBJ1-1	TRBD1	many	TRBV20-1	TGCAGTGCAGTAACGCAGGGGGCAGGCGCTGAAGCTTTCTTT	CSAVTQGAGAEAFF
TRBJ1-2	.	many	TRBV5-4	TGTGCCAGCGTCCTTCGCGTACCAGGAAAGACCTATGGCTACACCTTC	CASVLRVPGKTYGYTF
TRBJ1-2	.	many	TRBV10-1	TGCGCCAGCAGTAGTGGACTAAGATCGCGAAAGACCTATGGCTACACCTTC	CASSSGLRSRKTYGYTF
TRBJ1-2	.	once	TRBV7-1	TGTGCCAGCAGCGCAAGGTCTCACGAGGGAAGGACCTATGGCTACACCTTC	CASSARSHEGRTYGYTF
TRBJ1-1	.	many	TRBV20-1	TGCAGTGCTAGAGAACGATACGAGGGCAGGGAGGCTTTCTTT	CSARERYEGREAFF
TRBJ1-2	.	.	TRBV5-8	TGTGCCAGCGGGGTGGGTCATCCACGAAAGACCTATGGCTACACCTTC	CASGVGHPRKTYGYTF
TRBJ1-2	.	many	TRBV13	TGTGCCAGCAGCGGGTACAGGGATCAGGACTATGGCTACACCTTC	CASSGYRDQDYGYTF
TRBJ1-2	TRBD1	few	TRBV6-5	TGTGCCAGCAGTATTGGGACAGGTGGGAGAAAGACCTATGGCTACACCTTC	CASSIGTGGRKTYGYTF
TRBJ1-2	.	many	TRBV3-1	TGTGCCAGCAGCCGGGACGTTATGGAAGGCTACACCTTC	CASSRDVMEGYTF
TRBJ1-2	.	.	TRBV5-6	TGTGCCAGCACCCTCGACAGCTATGGCCACATCTTC	CASTLDSYGHIF
TRBJ1-2	.	many	TRBV10-2	TGCGCCAGCAGTAATACAGTCACTTCTAGAAAGACCTATGGCTACACCTTC	CASSNTVTSRKTYGYTF
TRBJ2-1	.	few	TRBV24-1	TGTGCCACCAGTGGAAAAGGACTGAGCTCCTACAATGAGCAGTTCTTC	CATSGKGLSSYNEQFF
TRBJ2-2	.	many	TRBV3-1	TGTGCCAGCAGCGGGCCTAGTCCCATTTCAGGCTTGACCGGGGAGCTGTTTTTT	CASSGPSPISGLTGELFF
TRBJ2-5	.	.	TRBV27	TGTGCCAGCGGAACCGGACTGCAAGAGACCCAGTACTTC	CASGTGLQETQYF
TRBJ1-2	.	few	TRBV5-1	TGCGCCAGCAGCTTAGGTGGGGCGGTGAATGGCTACACCTTC	CASSLGGAVNGYTF
TRBJ2-3	TRBD2	many	TRBV27	TGTGCCAGCAGTCCTGTAGCGGGAGGGGGCCCAGATACGCAGTATTTT	CASSPVAGGGPDTQYF
TRBJ2-5	TRBD2	.	TRBV7-8	TGTGCCAGCAGCTTAGGGACTAGCGGGGGTGGAGAGACCCAGTACTTC	CASSLGTSGGGETQYF
TRBJ1-2	.	many	TRBV27	TGTGCCAGCAGTTTGAGCGGGGGCACGGGCTATGGCTACACCTTC	CASSLSGGTGYGYTF
TRBJ1-4	TRBD1	many	TRBV4-3	TGCGCCAGCAGCCAAGGGGGAAGGGGGCCTGAACTTCCGATGGGGGTTGAAAAACTGTTTTTT	CASSQGGRGPELPMGVEKLFF
TRBJ1-2	.	many	TRBV12-3/TRBV12-4	TGTGCCAGCAGTTTATCTCGCACAGCAGGAAAGACCTATGGCTACACCTTC	CASSLSRTAGKTYGYTF
TRBJ1-2	.	many	TRBV20-1	TGCAGTGCTTGGCGCAAGCTGTTTCGAAAGACCTATGGCTACACCTTC	CSAWRKLFRKTYGYTF
TRBJ2-7	TRBD2	many	TRBV9	TGTGCCAGCAGCGTAGGACCCAGACTAGCCGACGCCAACGAGCAGTACTTC	CASSVGPRLADANEQYF
TRBJ1-1	.	many	TRBV12-5	TGTGCTAGTGGGACCCCAATGGGCACTGAAGCTTTCTTT	CASGTPMGTEAFF
TRBJ1-2	.	many	TRBV10-2	TGCGCCAGCAGTAGTCAGACCACTTCTAGAAAGACCTATGGCTACACCTTC	CASSSQTTSRKTYGYTF
TRBJ2-5	TRBD2	.	TRBV20-1	TGCAGTGCTAGTACAATTTCGGGGGGTAGACAAGAGACCCAGTACTTC	CSASTISGGRQETQYF
TRBJ1-2	.	many	TRBV5-6	TGTGCCAGCTTGAAAACCAATAGTCGAAAGACCTATGGCTACACCTTC	CASLKTNSRKTYGYTF
TRBJ2-5	.	many	TRBV3-1	TGTGCCAGCAGCAGGTGCCTTCCCATTTCTTTCTCTGAGACCCAGTACTTC	CASSRCLPISFSETQYF
TRBJ2-3	.	.	TRBV14	TGTGCCAGCAGCCCGCCTTTTGAGGGAGTTAGATCATATACGCAGTATTTT	CASSPPFEGVRSYTQYF
TRBJ2-1	TRBD2	few	TRBV28	TGTGCCACAGCGGGAGGAGGGTACAATGAGCAGTTCTTC	CATAGGGYNEQFF
TRBJ2-2	.	many	TRBV29-1	TGCAGCGTTGAAGTTCTTGGGACCGGGGAGCTGTTTTTT	CSVEVLGTGELFF
TRBJ1-2	.	many	TRBV10-2	TGCGCCAGCAGTTGGGGGGTCACTTCTAGAAAGACCTATGGCTACACCTTC	CASSWGVTSRKTYGYTF
TRBJ2-1	.	.	TRBV11-1	TGTACCAGCAGCTTTGGGTTAGCTGGGGACAATGAGCAGTTCTTC	CTSSFGLAGDNEQFF
TRBJ2-1	.	many	TRBV9	TGTGCCAGCAGCCAAAACAATGAGCAGTTCTTC	CASSQNNEQFF
TRBJ1-5	.	many	TRBV19	TGTGCCAGTAGTATGGGCAGGGGAGGCAATCAGCCCCAGCATTTT	CASSMGRGGNQPQHF
TRBJ1-1	.	many	TRBV7-3	TGTGCCAGCAACTTAGAATTGGGCGGATCTCGAGCTTTCTTT	CASNLELGGSRAFF
TRBJ1-5	.	many	TRBV24-1	TGTGCCACCAGTGAGTCACCCCACGAGGGAGGCAATCAGCCCCAGCATTTT	CATSESPHEGGNQPQHF
TRBJ1-3	TRBD1	few	TRBV15	TGTGCCACCAGCACAGGGGGCCTCTCTGGAAACACCATATATTTT	CATSTGGLSGNTIYF
TRBJ2-7	.	many	TRBV6-1	TGTGCCAGCAGTGAAGCGGGAGTTTCTCCCTACGAGCAGTACTTC	CASSEAGVSPYEQYF
TRBJ2-1	TRBD2	many	TRBV2	TGTGCCAGCAGTGGAACTAGCGGTTACAATGAGCAGTTCTTC	CASSGTSGYNEQFF
TRBJ1-1	.	many	TRBV2	TGTGCATGTCTACCCGGGAACATGAACACTGAAGCTTTCTTT	CACLPGNMNTEAFF
TRBJ2-7	TRBD1	few	TRBV20-1	TGCAGTGCTAGAGATATCGGACAGGAGCTCGTCTTC	CSARDIGQELVF
TRBJ1-2	.	.	TRBV5-1	TGCGCCAGCTATACAGAATCGGTTCGAAAGACCTATGGCTACACCTTC	CASYTESVRKTYGYTF
TRBJ2-1	TRBD2	.	TRBV19	TGTGCCAGTACCACCTCGAGGGAACTAGCGGGGAGGAATGAGCAGTTCTTC	CASTTSRELAGRNEQFF
TRBJ1-2	.	many	TRBV6-6	TGTGCCAGCAGTCTCCAAGCAGGTGGGAGAAAGACCTATGGCTACACCTTC	CASSLQAGGRKTYGYTF
TRBJ2-1	TRBD2	.	TRBV19	TGTGCCAGTAGTGAGGGACTAGTGGGGCTAGACAATGAGCAGTTCTTC	CASSEGLVGLDNEQFF
TRBJ2-1	.	few	TRBV4-1	TGCGCCAGCAGCCAAGCTATGTTAGGGTTATACAATGAGCAGTTCTTC	CASSQAMLGLYNEQFF
TRBJ2-2	TRBD2	many	TRBV5-1	TGCGCCAGCAGCTTGGGACTAGCGGGAGAGGTCGGGGAGCTGTTTTTT	CASSLGLAGEVGELFF